This T cell receptor beta chain was found in a study of blood T cell repertoires in COVID-19. The overall study: The United States, Italy and Spain provided the acute and convalescent COVID-19 samples. Sources were T cells, B-cell-depleted T cells, or PBMCs; the material itself was cDNA or gDNA.

The V and J ends lost 6 bases and 4 bases, in that order; junction bases with no gene match: 8. Germline V gene sequence: CDR1 MNHEY, CDR2 SMNVEV (reference sequence). The CDR3 has 14 amino acids. Per the study methods: Amplified reference gene primers provided the basis for estimating nucleated cell counts. Here immunoSEQ multiplex PCR was the method, and the copy in TCRdb shows in-frame clones only, minus some. V and J calls plus clone size are reproduced from that table; the DNA served to infer D and trimming. This sample has approximately 140,000 clones, with more than 85% found just once. The TCR originated in a man aged 45-65 years with active or convalescent COVID-19. The sample taken for sequencing was peripheral blood. The genes are TRBV27 and TRBJ1-1; 7 nucleotides match TRBD1. The CDR3 nucleotides read TGTGCCAGCAGAAGGGGGCTGGTCGGCACTGAAGCTTTCTTT. Amino acids: CASRRGLVGTEAFF.